Sequencing of this T cell receptor beta chain was carried out in a study of cytomegalovirus exposure and HLA in healthy donors (dated by TCRdb to about 2017). Turning to the overall study: An earlier analysis of about 530 of the donors reported about 280 Gb of sequence data and 117 million unique TCR beta sequences obtained from approximately 180 million T cells. An early release covering around 630 HLA-typed donors comprised approximately 300 gigabases of sequencing data and 85 million to 100 million unique TCR sequences. Of the 398 genotyped donors, less than 90% were placed in the genetic ancestry cluster associated with self-reported Caucasian donors. The study aimed to test whether cataloging public T cell receptors could reveal signatures of past pathogen exposure. The T cell repertoires of several hundred subjects were profiled by immunosequencing and related to cytomegalovirus serostatus. Along with the roughly 700-subject first cohort, a separate validation cohort of about 110 different subjects was used. The study combined high-throughput TCR immunosequencing, statistical association of individual TCRs with disease status, and machine learning to predict cytomegalovirus infection status. In a later analysis, previously published TCR beta repertoires from 666 donors were re-analyzed and high-resolution HLA genotyping was added so that TCR occurrence patterns could be studied. The later analysis used no new phenotypic data to find candidate immune exposures, relying instead on TCR beta sequences and their occurrence across donors. An earlier analysis of approximately 640 of the donors applied high-throughput TCR beta sequencing to assess whether each TCR beta V gene segment acted as functional or pseudogenic. Donor age, sex, ethnicity and CMV serostatus were compiled together with the repertoire data. Genome-wide SNP genotypes for about 60% of the 666 donors were used in a later genetic analysis, which treated that subset as a discovery cohort. All discovery cohort repertoires had been generated on a single sequencing platform. HLA typing covered class I and class II loci at four-digit resolution. Typing coverage varied by locus: roughly 629-640 donors for A, B, C, DRB1 and DQB1; about 520 for DQA1; more than 600 for DPA1; fewer than 480 for DPB1. Five DR-DQ haplotypes were handled as single units for association and clustering because linkage in the cohort was strong. On average, roughly 250,000 unique TCR beta nucleotide sequences were sequenced per donor among about 400 genotyped donors of the cohort, with roughly 18% of those sequences being non-productive.

Study-wide conclusions, independent of this receptor: A cluster of highly shared sequence variants was judged likely to represent a technical artifact of the sequencing pipeline. Specific HLA alleles were associated with over 15,000 TCR beta sequences at a false discovery rate of 0.05 in a later analysis. A further reported finding was that TCR beta sequences accurately predicted the HLA-A and HLA-B alleles for most subjects in the first cohort. Cytomegalovirus status was reported to be diagnosed by the classifier with high specificity and sensitivity in both the original and validation cohorts. Because the 87-base-pair reads could not distinguish some IMGT-functional V segments, including TRBV6-2 and TRBV6-3, those segments were excluded. In vitro tests confirmed that a few of the cytomegalovirus-associated TCR beta chains recognize cytomegalovirus antigens. A later genetic analysis associated a missense DCLRE1C variant with V-gene and J-gene trimming of TCR beta chains, and an independent cohort replicated the association. In the study, some 160 TCR beta chains were listed as associated with cytomegalovirus. The authors suggested that the approach could potentially be generalized to other disease states and immunological phenotypes. HLA typing was unavailable for some donors at each locus, so association tests used only the typed subset. This cohort had only TCR beta chains sequenced, and the lack of alpha or paired-chain data limited which features could be detected. Because counts were too low, seventeen rarely observed V segments, including chromosome 9 orphons, were left out of the earlier analysis of roughly 600 of the donors. Most TCR sequences were observed very rarely across donors, whereas some public TCRs were present in many individuals. A later analysis found that TCR association rates varied across HLA loci, with DRB1 alleles showing the most associated TCRs and HLA-C alleles the fewest. Most CMV-associated TCR beta chains appeared to be HLA-restricted in a later analysis, and the HLA associations seemed to be driven largely by CMV exposure. The presence/absence analyses assumed that sequencing depth was roughly uniform across donors, and that assumption may not be true. A later analysis found that HLA-associated TCR beta chains were more clonally expanded and had lower generation probabilities than equally common non-associated chains. Linkage disequilibrium might explain the correlated functional status among segregating V segments, but an unknown experimental factor could not be ruled out. In a later genetic analysis, fewer N-insertions in productive TCRs were reported among donors in an Asian-associated ancestry cluster than the 666-donor mean. Several of the top co-occurrence clusters appeared to be linked to parvovirus B19, influenza, CMV and Epstein-Barr virus, according to a later analysis. When HLA alleles, especially DR and DQ, strongly co-occurred, attributing TCR associations to individual alleles was difficult. CMV serostatus was the only immune exposure information available for the cohort. In an earlier analysis of fewer than 750 of the donors, most TCR beta V segments were observed in productive rearrangements about 90% or about 30% of the time, broadly matching IMGT annotations.

Note on this clone: What antigen it recognizes has not been identified. The sample holds no much larger clone one base away, and base qualities are not on file.

The cohort was made up of approximately 670 healthy bone marrow donors. Cohort members were all nominally healthy when sampled, although unrecorded immune exposures were likely present. The donor tested CMV seronegative, placing the donor among the 350 to 400 seronegative members of the cohort. Each donor provided a peripheral blood sample, and peripheral blood mononuclear cells were used for TCR beta sequencing. The Qiagen DNeasy Blood Extraction Kit was used to extract genomic DNA from the blood cell samples. V is cut back by 3 bases and J by 5 bases, with 3 bases in the junction unmatched. Taken from cysteine to phenylalanine, the CDR3 has 14 residues. Only the CDR3 DNA stays, 42 bases, in frame from base 1. CDR1 LGHNA and CDR2 YNFKEQ were looked up in the germline V gene. Receptors were amplified or captured by the immunoSEQ multiplex PCR assay. The multiplex PCR relied on a mix of 60 forward primers for TCR Vbeta segments and 13 reverse primers for TCR Jbeta segments. Amplification of the CDR3 region of rearranged TCR beta genes was performed with a multiplex PCR assay on genomic DNA. The amplified TCR beta libraries were sequenced on the Illumina HiSeq System as 87-base-pair reads. Under the source paper's analysis protocol: A later analysis tallied tens of millions of unique TCR beta chains across the 666 repertoires, and about 12 million of those chains were shared by two or more donors. Raw reads were error-corrected and collapsed into unique sequences by a nearest-neighbor algorithm in which closely related sequences were merged to remove PCR and sequencing errors. To assign V, D and J gene segments, CDR3 sequences were aligned to IMGT reference sequences. For a sequence to be retained, a match of at least six nucleotides to both a V gene segment and a J gene segment was required. Rearrangements were classified as productive when the CDR3 lacked stop codons and remained in frame with V and J, and all other rearrangements were classified as non-productive. CDR3 was defined according to IMGT convention as the region running from the second conserved V-encoded cysteine to the conserved J-encoded phenylalanine. The earlier analysis of 550 to 650 of the donors excluded any sequence lacking an unambiguous match to a single V gene segment. An earlier analysis of a few hundred of the donors classified V segments as functional when productive rearrangements were above 56.7% and as segregating when the standard deviation between donors was above 5%. A statistical classification framework was developed to diagnose cytomegalovirus status using the catalog of TCR beta chain sequences. In a later analysis, V and J genes were assigned by comparing TCR nucleotide sequences against IMGT/GENE-DB human TR gene sequences. A later analysis assigned CDR3 sequences and most-parsimonious VDJ recombination scenarios with the TCRdist pipeline. In a later analysis, each TCR beta chain was defined by its CDR3 amino acid sequence together with its V-gene family, and reads lacking a unique V-gene family were excluded. In a later analysis, around 600 highly shared, low-generation-probability nucleotide sequences were removed to address suspected cross-contamination and a sequencing artifact. In a later analysis, a clonal expansion index was calculated for each public chain from normalized within-repertoire ranks of inferred template counts. In a later analysis, generation probabilities were computed using a VDJ recombination model fitted to out-of-frame rearrangements, and the results were checked against IGoR. Hypergeometric tests were used in a later analysis to score TCR-TCR, TCR-HLA and TCR-CMV co-occurrence, with a repertoire-size bias correction applied to the TCR pairs. A later analysis estimated false discovery rates by permuting HLA or CMV assignments 20 times. In a later analysis, co-occurring TCRs were grouped with DBSCAN, and TCRdist sequence similarity was added when clustering was performed within HLA-allele-positive subsets. Repertoires with fewer than 30,000 or more than 120,000 public chains were left out of co-occurrence clustering, as were five repertoires with anomalous nucleotide sharing. TCRdb took over this immuneACCESS table, retaining in-frame rearrangements with V and J assigned. Such tables are incomplete; in checked studies, under half of the missing clones stem from an unresolved V gene, and the remainder is unexplained. The V and J calls and clone size were taken over from that table, and D and trimming were inferred from the DNA. This sample gives about 200,000 clones in total; around 77% of them show up just once. Roughly 3% of the sample belongs to the ten largest clones.

The TCR was taken from a woman aged 25-40 years in good health and CMV-seronegative. This sequence uses TRBV4-2 and TRBJ1-2; TRBD1 fits 10 bases in the junction. Sample: PBMCs. In nucleotide form, the sequence is TGTGCCAGCAGCCAGGGACAGGGGAGATATGGCTACACCTTC. Its coded protein is CASSQGQGRYGYTF.